This TCR beta chain appears in the sequencing data of a study of OX40 agonist ivuxolimab in advanced cancers. TCRdb's table, derived via immunoSEQ multiplex PCR, lists solely in-frame clones and lacks some. The sample carries about 88,000 clones, approximately 85% recorded once. The CDR3 is 14 amino acids. V gave up 4 bases and J gave up 0 bases, with 7 bases separating them. Germline V gene data show CDR1 as SGDLS and CDR2 as YYNGEE. The input for sequencing was CD4+ or CD8+ T cells sorted from blood, taken in a trial of the OX40 agonist ivuxolimab. This sequence originates from an adult with an advanced solid tumor such as melanoma, head and neck, liver or kidney cancer. The chain links TRBV9 to TRBJ2-2; D call uncertain. CDR3 in DNA: TGTGCCAGCAGCCCCGCCGCGAACACCGGGGAGCTGTTTTTT. Translated, it gives CASSPAANTGELFF. The full variable domain, its missing parts supplied by reference TRBV9 and TRBJ2-2, is DSGVTQTPKHLITATGQRVTLRCSPRSGDLSVYWYQQSLDQGLQFLIQYYNGEERAKGNILERFSAQQFPDLHSELNLSSLELGDSALYFCASSPAANTGELFFGEGSRLTVL.